Below, 15 T cell receptor beta chains from the same sample are listed, as sequenced in a study of CD8 T cells in ankylosing spondylitis. Overall study findings and caveats: Seemingly distinctive of ankylosing spondylitis blood was a TCR beta motif formed by eight highly homologous variants.

No cognate antigen is known for these TCRs. TCRdb re-derived calls from the 5' RACE reads in MiXCR, one entry per CDR3 protein. This sample carries a few hundred thousand distinct CDR3 sequences, 7.5% to 9% of them seen once, and the ten largest clones take less than 15%. Sequenced input: blood, either unsorted or a sorted T cell fraction (not recorded which). The receptors derive from a male donor with ankylosing spondylitis.

The chain combines TRBV20-1 with TRBJ1-4; D call uncertain. Germline V gives CDR1 DFQATT, CDR2 SNEGSKA (reference sequence). V lost 3 bases and J 8 bases, leaving 10 bases between the germline ends. The CDR3 runs 12 residues. The CDR3 loop is CSARVRREKLFF. DNA of the CDR3: TGCAGTGCTAGGGTACGGCGAGAAAAACTGTTTTTT.

The chain is built from TRBV27 and TRBJ2-7; D remains unclear. Trimming stripped 0 bases from V and 3 bases from J, with 9 bases between. CDR1 and CDR2 from the germline V gene are MNHEY and SMNVEV (reference sequence). This CDR3 has 14 residues. The CDR3 DNA follows: TGTGCCAGCAGTTTATCCTCCAGATACTACGAGCAGTACTTC. Its translation: CASSLSSRYYEQYF.

This clonotype was recorded at least ten times. This chain links TRBV28 with TRBJ2-5, with TRBD1 matching over 10 bases. V dropped 5 bases and J dropped 5; count of bases not matched to a gene: 11. Germline V gene data show CDR1 as MDHEN and CDR2 as SYDVKM. This CDR3 is built from 16 residues. This CDR3 reads CASSPPRTGGKETQYF. In DNA form, the CDR3 reads TGTGCCAGCAGTCCCCCCCGGACAGGGGGAAAGGAGACCCAGTACTTC.

The chain is built from TRBV7-3 and TRBJ2-2; D is possibly TRBD1 or TRBD2 (6 bases each). The CDR3 consists of 16 residues. V was pared by 4 bases and J by 5 bases, with 17 bases between. CDR1 and CDR2 (germline): SGHTA, FQGTGA. DNA of the CDR3: TGTGCCAGCAGCTCCAAAGTAGGGGGAGGAACCGGGGAGCTGTTTTTT. This encodes CASSSKVGGGTGELFF. The full variable domain, its missing parts supplied by reference TRBV7-3 and TRBJ2-2, is GAGVSQTPSNKVTEKGKYVELRCDPISGHTALYWYRQSLGQGPEFLIYFQGTGAADDSGLPNDRFFAVRPEGSVSTLKIQRTERGDSAVYLCASSSKVGGGTGELFFGEGSRLTVL.

The chain uses TRBV7-3 and TRBJ1-2; 10 nucleotides agree with TRBD1. V dropped 5 bases and J dropped 7; count of bases not matched to a gene: 7. The germline V gene encodes CDR1 SGHTA and CDR2 FQGTGA. The CDR3 runs to 14 residues. The CDR3 reads CASSQDRGEGGYTF. The DNA for the CDR3 is TGTGCCAGCAGCCAGGACAGGGGGGAAGGTGGCTACACCTTC.

The chain recombines TRBV9 with TRBJ2-1; D is possibly TRBD2 (5 bases). The CDR3 contains 13 residues. Trimming pared 3 bases from V and 8 bases from J, leaving 12 bases between. Per germline, CDR1 SGDLS and CDR2 YYNGEE. In DNA, the CDR3 is TGTGCCAGCAGCGGGGTATGGCGGGATGAGCAGTTCTTC. Encoded protein: CASSGVWRDEQFF.

This clonotype was observed a few times. The CDR3 region is CSASPLGAGENWEQFF. DNA of the CDR3: TGCAGTGCTAGTCCCCTGGGAGCGGGAGAAAATTGGGAGCAGTTCTTC. This chain joins TRBV20-1 and TRBJ2-1; 8 bases map to TRBD2. The CDR3 is 16 residues long. Looked up from germline, CDR1 is DFQATT and CDR2 is SNEGSKA (reference sequence). The J segment lost 10 bases and the V segment lost 3 bases, leaving 17 bases of the junction unmatched.

The J gene is TRBJ2-1, the V gene TRBV18; a possible D gene is TRBD2 (5 bases). Germline V gene sequence: CDR1 KGHSH, CDR2 LQKENI. V was trimmed by 2 bases and J by 9 bases, leaving 11 bases between them. CDR3 size: 13 residues. CDR3 residues: CASSPGPGGEQFF. CDR3 coding DNA: TGTGCCAGCTCACCAGGTCCAGGAGGTGAGCAGTTCTTC. Using reference TRBV18 and TRBJ2-1 for the parts outside the CDR3, the full variable domain is NAGVMQNPRHLVRRRGQEARLRCSPMKGHSHVYWYRQLPEEGLKFMVYLQKENIIDESGMPKERFSAEFPKEGPSILRIQQVVRGDSAAYFCASSPGPGGEQFFGPGTRLTVL.

The chain is built from TRBV5-1 and TRBJ2-7; perhaps TRBD1 as D (6 bases). Germline assignment: CDR1 SGHRS and CDR2 YFSETQ. The CDR3 is made up of 16 amino acids. Trimming removed 5 bases at V and 0 bases at J, with 18 bases between. The CDR3 here is CASSNRASYLSYEQYF. CDR3 bases: TGCGCCAGCAGTAACAGGGCGAGTTACCTCTCCTACGAGCAGTACTTC.

The gene calls are TRBV20-1 and TRBJ2-5, with no clear D. The CDR3 consists of 12 residues. Germline V lookup: CDR1 DFQATT, CDR2 SNEGSKA (reference sequence). Trimming pared 1 base from V and 6 bases from J, leaving 9 bases between. This CDR3 is CSARVATQTQYF. Here the CDR3 DNA reads TGCAGTGCTAGAGTGGCTACCCAGACCCAGTACTTC.

The chain has TRBV28 and TRBJ2-3; no definite D call. Germline V gene data show CDR1 as MDHEN and CDR2 as SYDVKM. V lost 4 bases, J lost 0 bases, and 17 bases lay in between. CDR3 length: 17 amino acids. CDR3 coding DNA: TGTGCCAGCAGTTCCCTAAGGCAGGAACGCAGCACAGATACGCAGTATTTT. Amino acid sequence: CASSSLRQERSTDTQYF. Based on the CDR3 plus reference TRBV28 and TRBJ2-3, the full variable domain is DVKVTQSSRYLVKRTGEKVFLECVQDMDHENMFWYRQDPGLGLRLIYFSYDVKMKEKGDIPEGYSVSREKKERFSLILESASTNQTSMYLCASSSLRQERSTDTQYFGPGTRLTVL.

This clonotype was counted at least ten times. The chain employs TRBV18 and TRBJ2-1; D unclear. Germline V CDR1 and CDR2: KGHSH, LQKENI. This CDR3 has 11 residues. V was pared by 8 bases and J by 10 bases, with 12 bases between. CDR3: CASTSDREQFF. The CDR3 nucleotides are TGTGCCAGCACCAGCGATAGAGAGCAGTTCTTC.

This clonotype has ten or more counts. This chain uses TRBV12-3 or TRBV12-4 with TRBJ2-3, with 7 bases identical to TRBD2. The CDR3 is 15 residues long. V was pared by 7 bases and J by 1 base, with 8 bases of the junction left unmatched. The CDR3 DNA reads as TGTGCCAGCACTCCTTCCCGGGGGGGCACAGATACGCAGTATTTT. Its translation is CASTPSRGGTDTQYF.

The chain carries TRBV19 and TRBJ1-5, with TRBD1 matching over 8 bases. Unmatched junction bases numbered 8, after V lost 6 bases and J lost 7 bases. In germline, CDR1 is LNHDA, CDR2 SQIVND (reference sequence). This CDR3 contains 14 residues. This CDR3 reads CASRTGDPRQPQHF. In nucleotides, the CDR3 is TGTGCCAGTAGGACAGGGGACCCCAGACAGCCCCAGCATTTT.

This clonotype was seen a handful of times. The rearrangement links TRBV7-9 to TRBJ1-5; D not resolved. The CDR3 sequence is 12 residues long. V was shortened by 1 base and J by 9 bases, with 7 bases between the two germline ends. The germline gives CDR1 SEHNR, CDR2 FQNEAQ (reference sequence). CDR3 DNA sequence: TGTGCCAGCAGCTTAGAGTTGCCGCCCCAGCATTTT. Protein product: CASSLELPPQHF.